This T cell receptor (beta chain) comes out of a study of cytomegalovirus exposure and HLA in healthy donors. Study information: The roughly 120 validation repertoires, a later analysis reported, used the same platform as the approximately 670 repertoires from the first cohort. Study outcomes and limitations: In vitro checks showed that a few CMV-associated chains really do target CMV antigens. Reports showed the classifier diagnosing cytomegalovirus status with high specificity and sensitivity. There were fewer than 200 TCR beta chains listed as cytomegalovirus-associated.

V dropped 2 bases and J dropped 2; count of bases not matched to a gene: 5. The length of the CDR3 is 14 residues. The V gene's germline CDR1 is GTSNPN and CDR2 SVGIG (reference sequence). Method: immunoSEQ multiplex PCR; TCRdb's copy keeps in-frame clones and lacks some. The sample consists of 150,000 to 200,000 clones, around 82% of them appearing once. This clone has just a few counts. Its cognate antigen is unknown. This receptor was taken from a young man in good health and CMV-seropositive. V usage is TRBV30 and J usage is TRBJ1-2, with TRBD1 matching 7 bases. The sample was PBMCs. CDR3 nucleotide sequence: TGTGCCTGGAGTACGCGACAGGGCAACTATGGCTACACCTTC. This sequence encodes CAWSTRQGNYGYTF. Looking up the rest from reference TRBV30 and TRBJ1-2 gives the full variable domain: SQTIHQWPATLVQPVGSPLSLECTVEGTSNPNLYWYRQAAGRGLQLLFYSVGIGQISSEVPQNLSASRPQDRQFILSSKKLLLSDSGFYLCAWSTRQGNYGYTFGSGTRLTVV.